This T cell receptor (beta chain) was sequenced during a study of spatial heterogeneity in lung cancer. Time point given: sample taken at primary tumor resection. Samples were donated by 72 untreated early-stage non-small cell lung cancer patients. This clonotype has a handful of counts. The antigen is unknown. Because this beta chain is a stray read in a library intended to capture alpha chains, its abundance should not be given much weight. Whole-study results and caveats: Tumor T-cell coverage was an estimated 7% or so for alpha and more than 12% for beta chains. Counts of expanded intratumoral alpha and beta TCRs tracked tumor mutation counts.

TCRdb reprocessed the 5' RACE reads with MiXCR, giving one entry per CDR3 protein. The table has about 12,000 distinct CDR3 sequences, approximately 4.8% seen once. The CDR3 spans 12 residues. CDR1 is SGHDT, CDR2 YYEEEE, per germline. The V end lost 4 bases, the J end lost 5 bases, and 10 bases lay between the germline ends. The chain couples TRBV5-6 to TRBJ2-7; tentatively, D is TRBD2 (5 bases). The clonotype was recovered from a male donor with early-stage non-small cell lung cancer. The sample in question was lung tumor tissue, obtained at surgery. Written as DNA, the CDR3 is TGTGCCAGCAGCCAAGGACTTCACGAGCAGTACTTC. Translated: CASSQGLHEQYF. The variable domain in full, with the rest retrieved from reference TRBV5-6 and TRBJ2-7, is DAGVTQSPTHLIKTRGQQVTLRCSPKSGHDTVSWYQQALGQGPQFIFQYYEEEERQRGNFPDRFSGHQFPNYSSELNVNALLLGDSALYLCASSQGLHEQYFGPGTRLTVT.